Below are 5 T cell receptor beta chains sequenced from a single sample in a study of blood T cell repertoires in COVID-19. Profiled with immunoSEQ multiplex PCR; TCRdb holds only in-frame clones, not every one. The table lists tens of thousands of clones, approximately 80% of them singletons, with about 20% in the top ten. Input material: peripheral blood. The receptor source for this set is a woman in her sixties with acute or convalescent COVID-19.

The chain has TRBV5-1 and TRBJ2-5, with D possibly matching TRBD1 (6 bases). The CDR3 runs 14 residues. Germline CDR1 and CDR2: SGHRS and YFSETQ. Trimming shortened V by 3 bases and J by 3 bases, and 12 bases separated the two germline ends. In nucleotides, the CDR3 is TGCGCCAGCAGCTGGGGGCCTTTAGAAGAGACCCAGTACTTC. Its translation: CASSWGPLEETQYF.

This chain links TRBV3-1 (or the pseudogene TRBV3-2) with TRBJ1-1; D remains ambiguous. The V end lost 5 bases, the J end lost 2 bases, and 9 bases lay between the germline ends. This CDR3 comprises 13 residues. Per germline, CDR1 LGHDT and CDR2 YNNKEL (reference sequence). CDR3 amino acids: CASSSMANTEAFF. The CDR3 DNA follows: TGTGCCAGCAGCTCAATGGCTAACACTGAAGCTTTCTTT.

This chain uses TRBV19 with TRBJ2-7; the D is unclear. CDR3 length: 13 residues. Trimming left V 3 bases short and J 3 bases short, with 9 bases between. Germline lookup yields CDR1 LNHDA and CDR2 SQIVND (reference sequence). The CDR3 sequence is CASSITRNYEQYF. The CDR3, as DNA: TGTGCCAGTAGTATTACGAGGAACTACGAGCAGTACTTC.

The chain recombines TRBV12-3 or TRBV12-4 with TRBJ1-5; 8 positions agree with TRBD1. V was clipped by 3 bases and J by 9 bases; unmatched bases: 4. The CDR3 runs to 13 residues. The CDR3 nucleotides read TGTGCCAGCAGTTTGACAGGGGAGCGGCCCCAGCATTTT. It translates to CASSLTGERPQHF.

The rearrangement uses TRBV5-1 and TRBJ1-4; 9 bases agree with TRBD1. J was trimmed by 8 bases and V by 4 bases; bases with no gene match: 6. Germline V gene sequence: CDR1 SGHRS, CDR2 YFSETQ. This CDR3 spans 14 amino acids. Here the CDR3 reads CASSNRGQDEKLFF. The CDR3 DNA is TGCGCCAGCAGCAACAGGGGGCAGGACGAAAAACTGTTTTTT.